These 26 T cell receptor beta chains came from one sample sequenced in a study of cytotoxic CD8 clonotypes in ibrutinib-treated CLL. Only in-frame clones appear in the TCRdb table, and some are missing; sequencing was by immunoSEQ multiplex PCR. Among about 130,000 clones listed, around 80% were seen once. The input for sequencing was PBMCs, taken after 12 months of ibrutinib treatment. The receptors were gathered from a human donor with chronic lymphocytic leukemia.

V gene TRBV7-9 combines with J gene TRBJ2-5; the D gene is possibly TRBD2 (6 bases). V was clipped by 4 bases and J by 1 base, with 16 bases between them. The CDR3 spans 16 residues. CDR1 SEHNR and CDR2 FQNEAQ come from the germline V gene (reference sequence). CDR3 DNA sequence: TGTGCCAGCAGCTCCGATCTCACTAGCCCCCAAGAGACCCAGTACTTC. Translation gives CASSSDLTSPQETQYF.

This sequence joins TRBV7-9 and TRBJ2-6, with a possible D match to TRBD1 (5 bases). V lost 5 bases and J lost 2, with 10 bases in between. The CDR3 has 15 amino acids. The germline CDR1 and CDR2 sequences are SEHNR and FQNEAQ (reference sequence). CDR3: CASSPQGPGANVLTF. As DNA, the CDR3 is TGTGCCAGCAGCCCTCAGGGCCCTGGGGCCAACGTCCTGACTTTC.

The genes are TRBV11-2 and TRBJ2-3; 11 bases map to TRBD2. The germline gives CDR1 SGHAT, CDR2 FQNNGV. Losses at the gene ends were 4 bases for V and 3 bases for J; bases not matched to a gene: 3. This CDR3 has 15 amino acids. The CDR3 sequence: CASSYLAGGTDTQYF. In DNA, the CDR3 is TGTGCCAGCAGCTACCTAGCGGGAGGAACAGATACGCAGTATTTT.

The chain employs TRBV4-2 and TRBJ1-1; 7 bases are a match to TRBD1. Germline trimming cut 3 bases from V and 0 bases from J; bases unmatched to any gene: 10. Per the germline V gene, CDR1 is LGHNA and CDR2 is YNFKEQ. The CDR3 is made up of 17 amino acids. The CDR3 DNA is TGTGCCAGCAGCCATGGTCCGGGACAGACCATGAACACTGAAGCTTTCTTT. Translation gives CASSHGPGQTMNTEAFF.

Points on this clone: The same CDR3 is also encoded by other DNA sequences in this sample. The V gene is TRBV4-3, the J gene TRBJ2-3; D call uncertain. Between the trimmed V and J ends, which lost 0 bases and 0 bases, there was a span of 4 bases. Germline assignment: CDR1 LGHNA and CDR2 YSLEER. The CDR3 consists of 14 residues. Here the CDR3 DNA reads TGCGCCAGCAGCCAAGAACGGAGCACAGATACGCAGTATTTT. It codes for CASSQERSTDTQYF.

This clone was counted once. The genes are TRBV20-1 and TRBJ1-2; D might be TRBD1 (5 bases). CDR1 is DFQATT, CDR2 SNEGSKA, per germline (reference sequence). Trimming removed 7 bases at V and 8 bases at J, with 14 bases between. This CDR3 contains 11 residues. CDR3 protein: CSEARVRGYTF. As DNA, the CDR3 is TGCAGTGAAGCCAGGGTGAGGGGCTACACCTTC.

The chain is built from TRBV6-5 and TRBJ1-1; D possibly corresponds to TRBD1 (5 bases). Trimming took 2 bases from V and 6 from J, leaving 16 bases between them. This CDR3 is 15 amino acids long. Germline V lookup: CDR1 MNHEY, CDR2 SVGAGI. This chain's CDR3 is CASSYKIRRGSEAFF. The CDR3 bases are TGTGCCAGCAGTTACAAGATACGACGGGGCTCTGAAGCTTTCTTT.

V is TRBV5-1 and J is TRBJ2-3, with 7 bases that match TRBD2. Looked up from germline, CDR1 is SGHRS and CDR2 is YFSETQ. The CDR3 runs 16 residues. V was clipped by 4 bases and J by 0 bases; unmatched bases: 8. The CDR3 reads CASSPFAGESTDTQYF. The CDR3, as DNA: TGCGCCAGCAGCCCCTTTGCGGGAGAGAGCACAGATACGCAGTATTTT.

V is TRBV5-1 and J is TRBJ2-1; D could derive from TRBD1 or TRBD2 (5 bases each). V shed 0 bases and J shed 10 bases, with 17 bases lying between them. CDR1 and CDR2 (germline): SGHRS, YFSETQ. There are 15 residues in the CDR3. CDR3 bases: TGCGCCAGCAGCTTGGCTCGGCAAACAGGCGGGGAGCAGTTCTTC. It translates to CASSLARQTGGEQFF. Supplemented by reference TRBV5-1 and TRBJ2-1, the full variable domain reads KAGVTQTPRYLIKTRGQQVTLSCSPISGHRSVSWYQQTPGQGLQFLFEYFSETQRNKGNFPGRFSGRQFSNSRSEMNVSTLELGDSALYLCASSLARQTGGEQFFGPGTRLTVL.

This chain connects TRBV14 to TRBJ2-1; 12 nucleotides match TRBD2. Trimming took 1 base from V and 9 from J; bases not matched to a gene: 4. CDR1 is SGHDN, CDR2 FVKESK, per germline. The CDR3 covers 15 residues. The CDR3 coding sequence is TGTGCCAGCAGCCAAGGACTAGCGGGAGATAGTGAGCAGTTCTTC. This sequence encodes CASSQGLAGDSEQFF.

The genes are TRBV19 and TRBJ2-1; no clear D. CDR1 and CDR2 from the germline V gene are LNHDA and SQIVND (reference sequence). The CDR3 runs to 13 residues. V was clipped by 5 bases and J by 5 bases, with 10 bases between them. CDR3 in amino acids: CASSVRYHNEQFF. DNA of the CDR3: TGTGCCAGTAGTGTGCGCTACCACAATGAGCAGTTCTTC.

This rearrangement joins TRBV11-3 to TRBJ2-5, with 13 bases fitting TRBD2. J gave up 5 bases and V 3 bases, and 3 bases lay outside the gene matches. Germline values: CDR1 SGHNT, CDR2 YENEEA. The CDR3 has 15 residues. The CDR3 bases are TGTGCCAGCAGCTTCGGGACTAGCGGGATCGAGACCCAGTACTTC. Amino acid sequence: CASSFGTSGIETQYF.

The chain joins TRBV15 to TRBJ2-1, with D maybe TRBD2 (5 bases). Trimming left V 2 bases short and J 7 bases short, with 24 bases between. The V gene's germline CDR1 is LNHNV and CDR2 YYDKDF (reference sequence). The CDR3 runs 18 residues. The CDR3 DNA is TGTGCCACCAGCAGAATTCTTTTTACGGGTCGATTAGCGAATGAGCAGTTCTTC. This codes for CATSRILFTGRLANEQFF.

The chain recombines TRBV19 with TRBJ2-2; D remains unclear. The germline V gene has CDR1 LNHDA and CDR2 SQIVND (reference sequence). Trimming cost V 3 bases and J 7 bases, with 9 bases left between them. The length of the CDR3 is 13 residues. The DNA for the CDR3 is TGTGCCAGTAGTATTCAAGGCGTCGGGGAGCTGTTTTTT. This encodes CASSIQGVGELFF.

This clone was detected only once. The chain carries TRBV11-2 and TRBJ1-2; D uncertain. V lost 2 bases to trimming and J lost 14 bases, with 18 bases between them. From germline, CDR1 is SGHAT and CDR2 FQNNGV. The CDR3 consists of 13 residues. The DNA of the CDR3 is TGTGCCAGCAGCTTACAGGTCCCCAGCTCTACAACCTTC. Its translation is CASSLQVPSSTTF.

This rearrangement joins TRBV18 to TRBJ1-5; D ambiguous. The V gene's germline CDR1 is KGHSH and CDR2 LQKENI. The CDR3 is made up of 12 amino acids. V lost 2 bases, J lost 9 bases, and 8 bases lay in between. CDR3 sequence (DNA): TGTGCCAGCTCACCAGATCGACGGCCCCAGCATTTT. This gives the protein CASSPDRRPQHF.

CDR3 sequence reads: CASNPTPYRGWSNEQYF. The CDR3 DNA follows: TGTGCCAGCAACCCTACCCCCTACAGGGGATGGTCAAACGAGCAGTACTTC. This sequence joins TRBV27 and TRBJ2-7; 7 bases line up with TRBD1. The germline CDR1 and CDR2 sequences are MNHEY and SMNVEV (reference sequence). The J segment lost 5 bases and the V segment lost 7 bases, leaving 20 bases of the junction unmatched. The length of the CDR3 is 17 residues.

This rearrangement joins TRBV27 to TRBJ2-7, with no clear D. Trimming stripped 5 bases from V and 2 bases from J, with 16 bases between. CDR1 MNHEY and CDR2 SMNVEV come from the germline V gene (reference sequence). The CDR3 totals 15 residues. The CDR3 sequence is CASSIRASPPYEQYF. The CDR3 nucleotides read TGTGCCAGCAGTATTAGGGCATCCCCACCCTACGAGCAGTACTTC.

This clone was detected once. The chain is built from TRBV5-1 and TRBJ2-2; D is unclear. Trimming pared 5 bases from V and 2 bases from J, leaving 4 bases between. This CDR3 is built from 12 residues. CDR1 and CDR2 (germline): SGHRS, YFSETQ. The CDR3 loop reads CASRVNTGELFF. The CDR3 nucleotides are TGCGCCAGCAGGGTAAACACCGGGGAGCTGTTTTTT.

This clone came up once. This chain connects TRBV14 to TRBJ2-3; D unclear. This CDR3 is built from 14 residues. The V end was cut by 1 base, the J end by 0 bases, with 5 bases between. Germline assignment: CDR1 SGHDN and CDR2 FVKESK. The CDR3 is CASSQGSSTDTQYF. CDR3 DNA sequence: TGTGCCAGCAGCCAAGGCTCCAGCACAGATACGCAGTATTTT.

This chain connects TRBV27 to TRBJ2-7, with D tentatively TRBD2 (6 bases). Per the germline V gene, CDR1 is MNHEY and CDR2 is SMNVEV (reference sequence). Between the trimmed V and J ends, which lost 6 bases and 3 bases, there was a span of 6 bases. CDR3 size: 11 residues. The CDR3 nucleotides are TGTGCCAGCAGCGGGAGCTACGAGCAGTACTTC. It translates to CASSGSYEQYF.

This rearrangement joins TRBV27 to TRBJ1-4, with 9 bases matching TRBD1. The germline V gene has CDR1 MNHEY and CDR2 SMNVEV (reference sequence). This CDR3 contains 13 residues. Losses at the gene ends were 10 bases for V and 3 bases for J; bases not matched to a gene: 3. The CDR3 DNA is TGTGCCACCCGGGACAGGGCTAATGAAAAACTGTTTTTT. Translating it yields CATRDRANEKLFF.

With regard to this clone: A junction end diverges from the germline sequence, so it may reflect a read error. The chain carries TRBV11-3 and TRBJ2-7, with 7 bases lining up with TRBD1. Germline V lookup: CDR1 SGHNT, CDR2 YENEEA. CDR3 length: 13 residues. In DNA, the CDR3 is TGTGCCAGCAGCCTAGACAGGGAGTCCGAGCAGTACTTC. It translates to CASSLDRESEQYF.

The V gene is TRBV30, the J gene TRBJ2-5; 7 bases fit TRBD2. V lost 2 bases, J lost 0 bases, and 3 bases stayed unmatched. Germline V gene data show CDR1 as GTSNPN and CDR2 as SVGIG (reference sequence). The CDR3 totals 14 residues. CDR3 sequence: CAWSQTSDQETQYF. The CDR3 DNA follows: TGTGCCTGGAGTCAAACTAGCGACCAAGAGACCCAGTACTTC.

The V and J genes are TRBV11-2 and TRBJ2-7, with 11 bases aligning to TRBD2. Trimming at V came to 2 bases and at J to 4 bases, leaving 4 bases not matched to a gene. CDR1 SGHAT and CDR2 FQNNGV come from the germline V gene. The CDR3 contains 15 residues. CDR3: CASSLQLAGVYEQYF. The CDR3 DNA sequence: TGTGCCAGCAGCTTACAACTAGCGGGGGTTTACGAGCAGTACTTC.

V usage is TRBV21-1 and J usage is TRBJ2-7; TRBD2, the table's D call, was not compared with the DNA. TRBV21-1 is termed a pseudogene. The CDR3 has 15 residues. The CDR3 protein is CASSKRAGTSYEQYF. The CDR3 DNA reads TGTGCCAGCAGCAAAAGGGCGGGGACTAGTTACGAGCAGTACTTC.